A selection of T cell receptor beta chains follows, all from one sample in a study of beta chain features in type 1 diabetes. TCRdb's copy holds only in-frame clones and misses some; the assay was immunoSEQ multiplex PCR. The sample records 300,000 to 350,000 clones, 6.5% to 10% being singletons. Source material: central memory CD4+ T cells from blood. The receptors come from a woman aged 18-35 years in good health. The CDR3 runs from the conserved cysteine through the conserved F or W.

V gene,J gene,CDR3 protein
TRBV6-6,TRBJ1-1,CASSLRTAQAFF
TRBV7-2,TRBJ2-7,CASSLVYAAEQYF
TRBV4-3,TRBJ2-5,CASSQRLEIAAPQYF
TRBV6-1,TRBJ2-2,CASSAGPATGELFF
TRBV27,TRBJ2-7,CASSFPGTPSNF
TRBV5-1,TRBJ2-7,CASSLLGEGRGEQYF
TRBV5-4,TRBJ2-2,CASSRKTAPNTGELFF
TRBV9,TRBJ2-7,CASSVGDSRGEQYF
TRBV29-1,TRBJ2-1,CSVQVGTAYNEQFF
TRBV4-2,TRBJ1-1,CASSQAPHGTLGDTEAFF
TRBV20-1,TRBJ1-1,CSAPLNTEAFF
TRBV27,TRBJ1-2,CASSSRRTGRSYGYTF
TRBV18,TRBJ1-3,CASSPQRDSGNTIYF
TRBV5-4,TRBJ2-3,CASSFGWGDQTTDTQYF
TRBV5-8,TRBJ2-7,CASSQEGTSEIYEQYF
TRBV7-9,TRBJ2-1,CASSPVRGPYNEQFF
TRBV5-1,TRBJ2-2,CASSPGRELFF
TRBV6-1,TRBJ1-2,CASSHPGYTF
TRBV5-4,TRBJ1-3,CASSSRTGSGNTIYF
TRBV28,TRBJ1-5,CASSPAGQWNQPQHF
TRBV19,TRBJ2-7,CASSISRDRDYEQYF
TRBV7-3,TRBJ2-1,CASSAYGEQFF
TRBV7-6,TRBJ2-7,CASSPKKETSASYEQYF
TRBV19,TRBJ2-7,CASRDGQGPYEQYF
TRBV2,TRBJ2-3,CASAGLAGGPGTDTQYF
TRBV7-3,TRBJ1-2,CASSLSRDRHYGYTF
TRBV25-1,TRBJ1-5,CASSEYWGQEPQHF
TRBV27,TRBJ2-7,CASRKRNALYEQYF
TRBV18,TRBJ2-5,CASSQLEQETQYF
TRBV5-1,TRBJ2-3,CASSTRGMDTQYF